The clone carrying this T cell receptor (beta chain) was counted only a few times. These data originate in a study of response to subunit inactivated influenza vaccine. From the RT-PCR reads, TCRdb called clonotypes with MiXCR, one entry per CDR3 protein. The table has approximately 500,000 distinct CDR3 sequences, approximately 24% seen once. The same sample was also studied in work on T cells expressing NK-cell markers. As that study records: Synthesis of TCR beta cDNA relied on 5'RACE template switching carrying UMIs. It was sorted CD3+CD56+NKG2C+, CD3+CD56+NKG2C- and CD3+CD56-NKG2C+ T cells that supplied the TCR beta repertoires.

Sequences were derived from CD4+ T cells sorted from PBMCs, sampled roughly 13 days after vaccination. This receptor was taken from a man between 45 and 60 years old who received an inactivated influenza vaccine.

The CDR3 here is CASSHDLPGQNGYTF. In DNA, the CDR3 is TGTGCCAGCAGCCACGACCTACCGGGACAGAATGGCTACACCTTC. This chain uses TRBV7-9 with TRBJ1-2; 7 bases fit TRBD1. The CDR3 length is 15 residues. Trimming took 5 bases from V and 6 from J; bases not matched to a gene: 12. Germline V CDR1 and CDR2: SEHNR, FQNEAQ (reference sequence).